These 20 T cell receptor beta chains originate from one sample sequenced in a study of T cell repertoires in cytomegalovirus infection. Via MiXCR, TCRdb re-called the reads, giving one row per CDR3 protein. The sample holds some 110,000 distinct CDR3 sequences; approximately 30% are singletons and the top ten take around 54%. No antigen has been assigned to these receptors. The material was CD8+ T cells from cultured PBMCs, obtained from culture after CMV antigen stimulation. The receptors shown here come from a human donor in good health (CMV status not recorded). Some clones in this sample may be carry-over from other donors' samples.

This sequence joins TRBV6-1 and TRBJ1-3; D possibly corresponds to TRBD1 (6 bases). Trimming stripped 3 bases from V and 3 bases from J, with 12 bases between. The CDR3 is 15 amino acids. Germline V CDR1 and CDR2: MNHNS, SASEGT. CDR3: CASSEDSSIGNTIYF. The CDR3 coding sequence is TGTGCCAGCAGTGAGGACAGTTCCATTGGAAACACCATATATTTT.

This clonotype was detected once. The chain links TRBV2 to TRBJ2-7; tentative D call: TRBD1 (6 bases). This CDR3 has 13 amino acids. Deletions cut 6 bases from V and 6 bases from J, with 15 bases between. Germline V lookup: CDR1 SNHLY, CDR2 FYNNEI. CDR3 sequence reads: CASSRGASGEQYF. The CDR3 bases are TGTGCCAGCAGCAGGGGCGCCTCTGGCGAGCAGTACTTC.

This clonotype turned up a few times. The chain is built from TRBV6-6 and TRBJ2-7; TRBD1 matches 7 bases. The CDR3 runs to 14 residues. V was pared by 2 bases and J by 6 bases, with 7 bases of the junction left unmatched. Germline V gene sequence: CDR1 MNHNY, CDR2 SVGAGI (reference sequence). CDR3 nucleotides: TGTGCCAGCAGTTACACCGGACAGGCTTCCGAGCAGTACTTC. Its protein is CASSYTGQASEQYF.

The CDR3 sequence: CASSVQGGGTGELFF. DNA of the CDR3: TGTGCCAGCAGTGTTCAGGGAGGTGGCACCGGGGAGCTGTTTTTT. This sequence joins TRBV2 and TRBJ2-2, with D possibly TRBD2 on 6 matching bases. Germline V gives CDR1 SNHLY, CDR2 FYNNEI. This CDR3 region has 15 residues. V was trimmed by 4 bases and J by 4 bases, leaving 13 bases between them.

The chain uses TRBV4-1 and TRBJ2-1; 9 positions agree with TRBD1. The V and J ends lost 1 base and 4 bases, in that order; junction bases with no gene match: 23. CDR1 is MGHRA and CDR2 is YSYEKL in the germline V gene. The CDR3 is made up of 22 amino acids. The CDR3 here is CASSQVPWSSNRDRAWYNEQFF. In DNA, the CDR3 is TGCGCCAGCAGCCAAGTACCTTGGTCCTCCAACCGGGACAGGGCTTGGTACAATGAGCAGTTCTTC.

The chain is built from TRBV15 and TRBJ2-7; D not certain. This CDR3 region has 14 residues. Trimming took 6 bases from V and 0 from J, leaving 12 bases between them. The germline CDR1 and CDR2 sequences are LNHNV and YYDKDF (reference sequence). The CDR3 sequence is CATRETRSSYEQYF. CDR3 coding DNA: TGTGCCACCAGAGAAACAAGGAGCTCCTACGAGCAGTACTTC. Using reference TRBV15 and TRBJ2-7 for the parts outside the CDR3, the full variable domain is DAMVIQNPRYQVTQFGKPVTLSCSQTLNHNVMYWYQQKSSQAPKLLFHYYDKDFNNEADTPDNFQSRRPNTSFCFLDIRSPGLGDTAMYLCATRETRSSYEQYFGPGTRLTVT.

The rearrangement uses TRBV2 and TRBJ2-1; TRBD2 matches at 9 bases. The CDR3 contains 15 residues. Germline CDR1 SNHLY, CDR2 FYNNEI. V dropped 3 bases and J dropped 2; count of bases not matched to a gene: 2. The CDR3 coding sequence is TGTGCCAGCAGTGAGCTAGCGGGGACCTACAATGAGCAGTTCTTC. Amino acids: CASSELAGTYNEQFF.

This clonotype occurred a few times. The chain joins TRBV18 to TRBJ1-4; 8 nucleotides match TRBD1. V lost 6 bases to trimming and J lost 0 bases; unmatched junction nucleotides: 18. The V gene's germline CDR1 is KGHSH and CDR2 LQKENI. This CDR3 is 20 amino acids long. CDR3 loop: CASSDRVTEFQFATNEKLFF. In nucleotides, the CDR3 is TGTGCCAGCTCGGACAGGGTCACAGAATTCCAGTTCGCAACTAATGAAAAACTGTTTTTT.

This chain links TRBV7-4 with TRBJ1-3, with D uncertain. The CDR3 spans 12 residues. Germline CDR1 SGHVT, CDR2 SQSDAQ. Trimming took off 6 bases at V and 4 bases at J, with 7 bases between the two ends. Here the CDR3 reads CASSLLGNTIYF. CDR3 DNA: TGTGCCAGCAGTCTTTTGGGAAACACCATATATTTT.

In this sample, this clonotype turned up many times. V usage is TRBV24-1 and J usage is TRBJ1-1; D uncertain. The ends were cut back, 0 bases at V and 2 bases at J, with 18 bases in the middle. Germline lookup yields CDR1 KGHDR and CDR2 SFDVKD. The length of the CDR3 is 18 residues. CDR3 bases: TGTGCCACCAGTGATTTGGTGGGCGGCGCCACTACAAACACTGAAGCTTTCTTT. This encodes CATSDLVGGATTNTEAFF.

This clonotype came up many times. This rearrangement joins TRBV7-2 to TRBJ2-7; 14 bases agree with TRBD2. J lost 4 bases, V lost 4 bases, and 3 bases had no gene match. CDR1 SGHTA and CDR2 FQGNSA come from the germline V gene. The CDR3 consists of 15 residues. The CDR3 DNA reads as TGTGCCAGCAGCTGGGGACTAGCGGGGGAATACGAGCAGTACTTC. Its protein product is CASSWGLAGEYEQYF.

This clonotype has a count of ten or more. The chain links TRBV5-1 to TRBJ2-7; tentatively, D is TRBD1 (5 bases). V was clipped by 0 bases and J by 0 bases, with 13 bases between them. Germline V lookup: CDR1 SGHRS, CDR2 YFSETQ. The CDR3 loop spans 16 amino acids. Here the CDR3 reads CASSLGGRVISYEQYF. The CDR3 DNA reads TGCGCCAGCAGCTTGGGGGGCAGGGTAATCTCCTACGAGCAGTACTTC.

The chain combines TRBV4-1 with TRBJ2-5, with D tentatively TRBD1 (7 bases). Germline V gene sequence: CDR1 MGHRA, CDR2 YSYEKL. This CDR3 spans 15 amino acids. V was clipped by 0 bases and J by 9 bases, with 17 bases between them. CDR3 nucleotide sequence: TGCGCCAGCAGCCAAGATGTCTCCAGGGGGGCCGCCCAGTACTTC. It yields the protein CASSQDVSRGAAQYF.

The chain couples TRBV7-8 to TRBJ2-7, with TRBD2 identical over 7 bases. The germline gives CDR1 SGHVS, CDR2 FQNEAQ. V gave up 6 bases and J gave up 0 bases; unmatched junction bases: 17. The CDR3 loop spans 18 amino acids. In nucleotides, the CDR3 is TGTGCCAGCAGTACCTCCTCCCAGGAGGGAGGGATCTCCTACGAGCAGTACTTC. Residues: CASSTSSQEGGISYEQYF.

This clonotype showed up just a few times. V usage is TRBV7-9 and J usage is TRBJ2-2; 7 nucleotides line up with TRBD1. The V gene's germline CDR1 is SEHNR and CDR2 FQNEAQ (reference sequence). The CDR3 loop spans 17 amino acids. J was trimmed by 0 bases and V by 2 bases; bases with no gene match: 6. The CDR3 nucleotides read TGTGCCAGCAGCTTACCCCGACAGGGTACGAACACCGGGGAGCTGTTTTTT. This sequence encodes CASSLPRQGTNTGELFF.

CDR3 protein: CASSELGTGVHGELFF. The DNA for the CDR3 is TGTGCCAGCAGTGAACTTGGGACAGGGGTTCACGGGGAGCTGTTTTTT. The chain has TRBV6-1 and TRBJ2-2; 10 bases fit TRBD1. The CDR3 has 16 amino acids. Trimming at V came to 2 bases and at J to 7 bases, leaving 7 bases not matched to a gene. In germline, CDR1 is MNHNS, CDR2 SASEGT.

J is TRBJ2-3 and V is TRBV7-8; 8 positions match TRBD2. The ends lost 5 bases at V and 0 bases at J; junction bases unmatched: 19. Per the germline V gene, CDR1 is SGHVS and CDR2 is FQNEAQ. The CDR3 length is 20 residues. The DNA of the CDR3 is TGTGCCAGCAGCCTTCTCAGACCGGGACTAGTCTTTACTAGCACAGATACGCAGTATTTT. Translation gives CASSLLRPGLVFTSTDTQYF.

This clonotype occurred a few times. The rearrangement links TRBV9 to TRBJ2-1; TRBD2 agrees at 10 bases. The CDR3 is made up of 15 amino acids. Looked up from germline, CDR1 is SGDLS and CDR2 is YYNGEE. Trimming cost V 3 bases and J 4 bases; bases outside gene matches: 4. CDR3: CASSGQRGGYNEQFF. The CDR3 DNA sequence: TGTGCCAGCAGCGGGCAGCGGGGGGGTTACAATGAGCAGTTCTTC.

The chain has TRBV11-2 and TRBJ2-3; 12 nucleotides line up with TRBD2. CDR1 and CDR2 from the germline V gene are SGHAT and FQNNGV. J lost 2 bases, V lost 2 bases, and 8 bases had no gene match. There are 18 residues in the CDR3. CDR3 DNA: TGTGCCAGCAGCTTAACCCCCACTAGCGGGGGGAACACAGATACGCAGTATTTT. Translated, it gives CASSLTPTSGGNTDTQYF.

This clonotype was recorded at least ten times. The chain is built from TRBV7-2 and TRBJ1-4; no firm D call. Between the trimmed V and J ends, which lost 0 bases and 3 bases, there was a span of 8 bases. The length of the CDR3 is 15 residues. Germline V gives CDR1 SGHTA, CDR2 FQGNSA. The CDR3: CASSLATTSNEKLFF. CDR3 DNA: TGTGCCAGCAGCTTAGCGACAACTTCTAATGAAAAACTGTTTTTT.